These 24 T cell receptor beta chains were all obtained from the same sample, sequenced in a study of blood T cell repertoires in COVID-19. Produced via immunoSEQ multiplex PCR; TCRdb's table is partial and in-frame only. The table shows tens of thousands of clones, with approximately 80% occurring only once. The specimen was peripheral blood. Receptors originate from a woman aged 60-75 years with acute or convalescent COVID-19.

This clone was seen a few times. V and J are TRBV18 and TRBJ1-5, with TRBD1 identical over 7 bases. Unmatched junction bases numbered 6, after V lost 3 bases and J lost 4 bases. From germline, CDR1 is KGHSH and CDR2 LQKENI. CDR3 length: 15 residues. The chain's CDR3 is CASSPPPGGNQPQHF. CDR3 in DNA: TGTGCCAGCTCACCTCCCCCAGGGGGGAATCAGCCCCAGCATTTT.

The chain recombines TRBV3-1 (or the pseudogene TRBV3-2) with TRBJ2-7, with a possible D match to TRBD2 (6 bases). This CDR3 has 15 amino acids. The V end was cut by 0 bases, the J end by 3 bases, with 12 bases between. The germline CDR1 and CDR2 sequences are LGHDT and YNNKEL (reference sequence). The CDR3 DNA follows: TGTGCCAGCAGCCAAGATGGGAGGCCCCTCTACGAGCAGTACTTC. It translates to CASSQDGRPLYEQYF.

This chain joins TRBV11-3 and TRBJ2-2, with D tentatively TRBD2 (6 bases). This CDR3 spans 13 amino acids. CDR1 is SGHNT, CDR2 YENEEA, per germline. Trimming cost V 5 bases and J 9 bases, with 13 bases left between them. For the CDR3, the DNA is TGTGCCAGCAGCACGGGGAGGAGCCGGGAGCTGTTTTTT. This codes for CASSTGRSRELFF.

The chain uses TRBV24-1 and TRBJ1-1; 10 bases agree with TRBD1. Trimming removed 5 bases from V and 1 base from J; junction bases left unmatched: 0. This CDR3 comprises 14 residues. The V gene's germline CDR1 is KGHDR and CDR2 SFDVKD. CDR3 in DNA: TGTGCCACCAGTGGGACAGGGGGGAACACTGAAGCTTTCTTT. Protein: CATSGTGGNTEAFF.

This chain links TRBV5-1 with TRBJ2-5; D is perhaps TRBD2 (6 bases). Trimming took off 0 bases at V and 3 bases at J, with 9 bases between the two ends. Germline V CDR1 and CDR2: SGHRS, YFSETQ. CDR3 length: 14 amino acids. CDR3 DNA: TGCGCCAGCAGCTTGGCGGGGGTGAAAGAGACCCAGTACTTC. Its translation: CASSLAGVKETQYF. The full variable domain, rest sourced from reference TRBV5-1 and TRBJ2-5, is KAGVTQTPRYLIKTRGQQVTLSCSPISGHRSVSWYQQTPGQGLQFLFEYFSETQRNKGNFPGRFSGRQFSNSRSEMNVSTLELGDSALYLCASSLAGVKETQYFGPGTRLLVL.

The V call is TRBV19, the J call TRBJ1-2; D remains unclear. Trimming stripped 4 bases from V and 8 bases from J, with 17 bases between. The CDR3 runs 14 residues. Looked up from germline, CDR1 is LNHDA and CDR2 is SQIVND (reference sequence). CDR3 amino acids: CASSTQVAGGGYTF. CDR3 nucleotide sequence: TGTGCCAGTAGTACTCAGGTAGCGGGTGGCGGCTACACCTTC.

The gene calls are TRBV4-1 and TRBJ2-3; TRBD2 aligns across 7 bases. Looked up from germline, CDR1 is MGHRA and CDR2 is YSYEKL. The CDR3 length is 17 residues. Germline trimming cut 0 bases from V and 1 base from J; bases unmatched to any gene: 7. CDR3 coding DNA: TGCGCCAGCAGCCAAGACTGGGCGGGGGAGCGCACAGATACGCAGTATTTT. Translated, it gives CASSQDWAGERTDTQYF.

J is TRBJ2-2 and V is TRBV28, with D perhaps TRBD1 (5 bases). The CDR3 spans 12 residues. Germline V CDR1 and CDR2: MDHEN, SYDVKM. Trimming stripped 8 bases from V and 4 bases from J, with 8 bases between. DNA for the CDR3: TGTGCCAGCGCAGGGATCACCGGGGAGCTGTTTTTT. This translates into CASAGITGELFF.

In nucleotides, the CDR3 is TGCGCCAGCAGCTTGCAAGTAGCGGGGGGCCTGGAGACCCAGTACTTC. Protein sequence: CASSLQVAGGLETQYF. The chain is built from TRBV5-1 and TRBJ2-5, with 10 bases identical to TRBD2. The CDR3 has 16 amino acids. Trimming removed 1 base from V and 5 bases from J; junction bases left unmatched: 8. The V gene's germline CDR1 is SGHRS and CDR2 YFSETQ.

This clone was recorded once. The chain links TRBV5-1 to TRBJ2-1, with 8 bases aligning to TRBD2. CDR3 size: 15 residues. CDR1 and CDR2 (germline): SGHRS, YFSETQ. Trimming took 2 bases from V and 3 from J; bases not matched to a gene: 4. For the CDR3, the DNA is TGCGCCAGCAGCTTAGCGGGAGAGGGCTACAATGAGCAGTTCTTC. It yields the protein CASSLAGEGYNEQFF.

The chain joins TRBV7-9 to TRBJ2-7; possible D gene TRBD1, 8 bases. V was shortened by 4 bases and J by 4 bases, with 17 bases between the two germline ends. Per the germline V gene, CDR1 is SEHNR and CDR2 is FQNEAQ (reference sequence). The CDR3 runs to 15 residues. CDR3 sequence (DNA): TGTGCCAGCAGCTCCGGCCTACAGGGGGGGTACGAGCAGTACTTC. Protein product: CASSSGLQGGYEQYF.

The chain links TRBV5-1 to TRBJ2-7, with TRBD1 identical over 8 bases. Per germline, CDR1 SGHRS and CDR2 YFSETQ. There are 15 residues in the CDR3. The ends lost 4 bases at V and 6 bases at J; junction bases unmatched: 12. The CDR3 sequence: CASSPRQGSYSEQYF. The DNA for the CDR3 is TGCGCCAGCAGCCCCCGACAGGGGTCCTACTCCGAGCAGTACTTC.

The CDR3 DNA sequence: TGTGCCAGCAGTTTCGGAGGGAATCAGCCCCAGCATTTT. This translates into CASSFGGNQPQHF. The chain has TRBV27 and TRBJ1-5; no clear D gene. The CDR3 has 13 residues. V was shortened by 3 bases and J by 4 bases, with 7 bases between the two germline ends. The V gene's germline CDR1 is MNHEY and CDR2 SMNVEV (reference sequence).

Here the CDR3 reads CASQADLYEQYF. CDR3 bases: TGTGCCAGCCAAGCGGACCTTTACGAGCAGTACTTC. The chain links TRBV28 to TRBJ2-7; TRBD2 might be the D (5 bases). This CDR3 spans 12 amino acids. The V gene lost 8 bases and the J gene lost 4 bases, with 12 bases spanning the gap. Per the germline V gene, CDR1 is MDHEN and CDR2 is SYDVKM.

The DNA for the CDR3 is TGTGCCAGCAGTCGGTCTAGCGGGAGTTCCCCCTACGAGCAGTACTTC. Protein sequence: CASSRSSGSSPYEQYF. The chain uses TRBV27 and TRBJ2-7, with 10 bases that match TRBD2. V lost 5 bases and J lost 2; bases outside the gene matches: 9. Germline assignment: CDR1 MNHEY and CDR2 SMNVEV (reference sequence). The CDR3 has 16 amino acids.

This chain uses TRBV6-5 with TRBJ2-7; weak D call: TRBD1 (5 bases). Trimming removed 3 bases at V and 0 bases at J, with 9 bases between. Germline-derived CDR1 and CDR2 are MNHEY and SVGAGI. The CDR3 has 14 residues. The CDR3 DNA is TGTGCCAGCAGTTATAGGGGCAACTCCTACGAGCAGTACTTC. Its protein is CASSYRGNSYEQYF.

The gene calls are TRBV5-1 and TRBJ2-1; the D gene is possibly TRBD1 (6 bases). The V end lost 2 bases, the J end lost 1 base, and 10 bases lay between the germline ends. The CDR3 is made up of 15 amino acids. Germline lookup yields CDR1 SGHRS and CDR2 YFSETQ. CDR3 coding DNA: TGCGCCAGCAGCTTAGGACAGATATCCTACAATGAGCAGTTCTTC. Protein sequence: CASSLGQISYNEQFF.

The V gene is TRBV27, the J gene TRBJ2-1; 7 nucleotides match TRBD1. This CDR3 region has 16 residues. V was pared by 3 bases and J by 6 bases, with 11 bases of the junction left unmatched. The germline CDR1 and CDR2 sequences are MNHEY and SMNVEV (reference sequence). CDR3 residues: CASSFSGRGISNEQFF. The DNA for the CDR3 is TGTGCCAGCAGTTTTTCCGGCAGGGGGATAAGCAATGAGCAGTTCTTC.

The CDR3 region is CATSDRGRQPQHF. The DNA of the CDR3 is TGTGCCACCTCGGACAGGGGAAGGCAGCCCCAGCATTTT. This chain links TRBV19 with TRBJ1-5, with 9 bases fitting TRBD1. Germline CDR1 and CDR2: LNHDA and SQIVND (reference sequence). J was trimmed by 7 bases and V by 10 bases; bases with no gene match: 8. This CDR3 comprises 13 residues.

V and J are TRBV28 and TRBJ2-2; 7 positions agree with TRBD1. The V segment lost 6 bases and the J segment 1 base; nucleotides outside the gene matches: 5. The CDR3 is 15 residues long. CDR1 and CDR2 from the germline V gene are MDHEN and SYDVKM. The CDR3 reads CASSLDRRNTGELFF. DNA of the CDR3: TGTGCCAGCAGCCTGGACAGGAGGAACACCGGGGAGCTGTTTTTT.

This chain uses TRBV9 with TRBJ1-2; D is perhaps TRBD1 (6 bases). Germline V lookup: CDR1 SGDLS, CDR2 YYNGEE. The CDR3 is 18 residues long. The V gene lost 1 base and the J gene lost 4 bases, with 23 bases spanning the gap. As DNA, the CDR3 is TGTGCCAGCAGCGTACCCCCTCGACAGGCCAAGCTACTCTATGGCTACACCTTC. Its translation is CASSVPPRQAKLLYGYTF.

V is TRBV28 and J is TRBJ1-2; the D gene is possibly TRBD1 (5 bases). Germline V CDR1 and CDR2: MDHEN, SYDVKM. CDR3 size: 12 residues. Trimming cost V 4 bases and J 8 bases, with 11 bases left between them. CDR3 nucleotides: TGTGCCAGCAGTTCAGGGAAGGAGGGCTACACCTTC. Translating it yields CASSSGKEGYTF.

The CDR3 reads CASSLDAGVEVIWTAFF. CDR3 coding DNA: TGTGCCAGCAGCTTAGATGCAGGGGTCGAAGTTATCTGGACGGCTTTCTTT. The chain combines TRBV7-2 with TRBJ1-1; TRBD1 might be the D (6 bases). Trimming stripped 1 base from V and 11 bases from J, with 26 bases between. Germline V gives CDR1 SGHTA, CDR2 FQGNSA. The CDR3 is 17 residues long.

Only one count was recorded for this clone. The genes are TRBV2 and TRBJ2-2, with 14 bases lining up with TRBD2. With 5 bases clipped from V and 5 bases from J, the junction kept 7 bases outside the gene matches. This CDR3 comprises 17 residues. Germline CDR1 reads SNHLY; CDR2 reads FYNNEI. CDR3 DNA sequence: TGTGCCAGCAGTTCTGGACTAGCGGGGGGTTGGACCGGGGAGCTGTTTTTT. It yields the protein CASSSGLAGGWTGELFF.